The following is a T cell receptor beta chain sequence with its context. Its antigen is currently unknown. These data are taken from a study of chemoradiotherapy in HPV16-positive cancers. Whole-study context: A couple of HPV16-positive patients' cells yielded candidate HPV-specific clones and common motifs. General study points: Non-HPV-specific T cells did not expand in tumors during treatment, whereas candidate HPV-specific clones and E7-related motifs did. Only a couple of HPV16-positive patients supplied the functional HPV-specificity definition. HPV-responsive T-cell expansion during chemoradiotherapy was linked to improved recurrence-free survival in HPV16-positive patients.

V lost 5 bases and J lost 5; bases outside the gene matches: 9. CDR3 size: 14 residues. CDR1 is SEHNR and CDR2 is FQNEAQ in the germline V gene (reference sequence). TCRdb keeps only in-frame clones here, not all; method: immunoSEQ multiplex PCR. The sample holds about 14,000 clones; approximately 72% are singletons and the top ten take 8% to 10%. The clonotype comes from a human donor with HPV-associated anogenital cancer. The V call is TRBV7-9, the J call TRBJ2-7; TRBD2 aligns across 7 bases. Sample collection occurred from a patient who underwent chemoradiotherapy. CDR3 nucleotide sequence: TGTGCCAGCAGCCTTAATTGGGAGGGGAACGAGCAGTACTTC. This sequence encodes CASSLNWEGNEQYF.